A selection of T cell receptor beta chains follows, all from one sample in a study of T-cell reconstitution after alpha-beta-depleted transplantation in children. One entry per CDR3 protein results from TCRdb running MiXCR on the PCR reads. The repertoire holds 450,000 to 550,000 distinct CDR3 sequences, with roughly an eighth as singletons. The specimen was PBMCs, mostly from graft donor cells, collected 180 days after TCRalphabeta/CD19-depleted stem cell transplant. Every receptor here comes from a female patient aged 2-9 years who had a stem cell transplant for aplastic anemia, so the T cells may come from the graft donor. Each CDR3 is given with its conserved first and last residue. The order of the fields is V gene, clone size, D gene, J gene, CDR3 protein, CDR3 DNA. A D gene is named only where the DNA matches it firmly. The size field is filled for only some rows; it gives once, few, many or a size class.

V gene: TRBV20-1
clone size: many
D gene: -
J gene: TRBJ2-4
CDR3 protein: CSAREGSVKNIQYF
CDR3 DNA: TGCAGTGCTAGAGAGGGGTCAGTCAAAAACATTCAGTACTTC

V gene: TRBV7-3
clone size: -
D gene: TRBD1
J gene: TRBJ2-7
CDR3 protein: CASSLTRTGGEQYF
CDR3 DNA: TGTGCCAGCAGCCTTACGCGGACAGGGGGCGAGCAGTACTTC

V gene: TRBV12-3/TRBV12-4
clone size: -
D gene: TRBD2
J gene: TRBJ2-1
CDR3 protein: CASTLPQTSGGTGINEQFF
CDR3 DNA: TGTGCCAGCACCTTACCCCAGACTAGCGGGGGAACTGGGATCAATGAGCAGTTCTTC

V gene: TRBV5-1
clone size: few
D gene: -
J gene: TRBJ2-1
CDR3 protein: CASSLAGASVYNEQFF
CDR3 DNA: TGCGCCAGCAGCTTGGCGGGGGCGTCGGTCTACAATGAGCAGTTCTTC

V gene: TRBV6-5
clone size: -
D gene: -
J gene: TRBJ2-1
CDR3 protein: CASSLSGIVRSYNEQFF
CDR3 DNA: TGTGCCAGCAGTTTATCCGGGATCGTTAGGTCCTACAATGAGCAGTTCTTC

V gene: TRBV7-2
clone size: -
D gene: TRBD2
J gene: TRBJ2-1
CDR3 protein: CASSFSRTSYNEQFF
CDR3 DNA: TGTGCCAGCAGCTTTTCGCGGACTAGCTACAATGAGCAGTTCTTC

V gene: TRBV5-6
clone size: -
D gene: TRBD1
J gene: TRBJ1-5
CDR3 protein: CASSLRFGTGYQPQHF
CDR3 DNA: TGTGCCAGCAGCTTACGATTCGGGACAGGGTATCAGCCCCAGCATTTT

V gene: TRBV5-1
clone size: few
D gene: -
J gene: TRBJ2-2
CDR3 protein: CASSLWGTPGELFF
CDR3 DNA: TGCGCCAGCAGCTTATGGGGAACCCCCGGGGAGCTGTTTTTT

V gene: TRBV7-9
clone size: many
D gene: -
J gene: TRBJ2-1
CDR3 protein: CASSSQGKRFF
CDR3 DNA: TGTGCCAGCAGCTCTCAGGGAAAACGGTTCTTC

V gene: TRBV20-1
clone size: -
D gene: TRBD1
J gene: TRBJ1-4
CDR3 protein: CSALKQGRELFF
CDR3 DNA: TGCAGTGCCTTAAAACAGGGGAGGGAACTGTTTTTT

V gene: TRBV18
clone size: few
D gene: TRBD1
J gene: TRBJ1-2
CDR3 protein: CASSPRQNWDSYYGYTF
CDR3 DNA: TGTGCCAGCTCACCACGGCAAAATTGGGACAGCTACTATGGCTACACCTTC

V gene: TRBV25-1
clone size: few
D gene: TRBD2
J gene: TRBJ2-1
CDR3 protein: CASSEFQRLARDNEQFF
CDR3 DNA: TGTGCCAGCAGTGAATTTCAGCGACTAGCGAGAGACAATGAGCAGTTCTTC

V gene: TRBV5-1
clone size: -
D gene: -
J gene: TRBJ1-5
CDR3 protein: CASSLEGVGREQPQHF
CDR3 DNA: TGCGCCAGCAGCTTGGAGGGAGTGGGCCGGGAACAGCCCCAGCATTTT

V gene: TRBV29-1
clone size: -
D gene: -
J gene: TRBJ1-4
CDR3 protein: CSVGRKEKLFF
CDR3 DNA: TGCAGCGTTGGCCGGAAGGAAAAACTGTTTTTT